The 4 T cell receptor beta chains below all came from one sample that was sequenced in a study of cytomegalovirus exposure and HLA in healthy donors (dated by TCRdb to 2016 to 2017). The method was the immunoSEQ multiplex PCR assay. A mixture of 60 forward primers for TCR Vbeta segments and 13 reverse primers for TCR Jbeta segments was used in the multiplex PCR. This immuneACCESS table, as held by TCRdb, lists in-frame sequences with V and J called but not all clones. Of the missing ones, under half trace to an unresolved V gene in checked studies; the others have no known cause. The sample has 95,000 to 150,000 clones on record, 81% of them singletons. The ten largest clones represent less than 2.5% of the sample. Input material: PBMCs. These receptors came from a woman in her forties in good health and CMV-seronegative.

The chain joins TRBV11-1 to TRBJ2-7; 14 bases agree with TRBD2. From germline, CDR1 is SGHAT and CDR2 FQDESV (reference sequence). There are 17 residues in the CDR3. V lost 5 bases to trimming and J lost 5 bases; unmatched junction nucleotides: 11. This chain's CDR3 is CASSPSQGLAGENEQYF. The CDR3 nucleotides read TGTGCCAGCAGCCCCAGTCAGGGACTAGCGGGAGAGAACGAGCAGTACTTC.

The CDR3: CASSPSGGGFNEQFF. Here the CDR3 DNA reads TGTGCCAGCAGTCCTAGCGGGGGGGGGTTCAATGAGCAGTTCTTC. The chain recombines TRBV6-5 with TRBJ2-1; TRBD2 matches 12 bases. J was trimmed by 6 bases and V by 5 bases; bases with no gene match: 5. Germline-derived CDR1 and CDR2 are MNHEY and SVGAGI. The CDR3 is 15 amino acids.

This chain links TRBV7-8 with TRBJ1-2; the D gene is possibly TRBD1 (6 bases). V lost 6 bases to trimming and J lost 4 bases, with 15 bases between them. The CDR3 has 14 amino acids. From germline, CDR1 is SGHVS and CDR2 FQNEAQ. CDR3 DNA: TGTGCCAGCAGTCCCGACCTGGGGGCCTATGGCTACACCTTC. The encoded protein is CASSPDLGAYGYTF.

This chain links TRBV25-1 with TRBJ1-4; D is undetermined. This CDR3 comprises 15 residues. V dropped 3 bases and J dropped 7 bases, with 15 bases sitting between them. Germline V gene data show CDR1 as MGHDK and CDR2 as SYGVNS. CDR3 residues: CASSELEGISEKLFF. CDR3 sequence (DNA): TGTGCCAGCAGTGAGCTCGAGGGCATCAGTGAAAAACTGTTTTTT.